This T cell receptor beta chain was identified in a study of T-cell reconstitution after alpha-beta-depleted transplantation in children. The TCRbeta library was prepared with unique molecular identifiers. A single record per CDR3 protein comes from TCRdb applying MiXCR to the PCR reads. The profile shows some 290,000 distinct CDR3 sequences, approximately 9.6% of them singletons. This clonotype was seen more than once but under ten times. The V segment lost 6 bases and the J segment 5 bases; nucleotides outside the gene matches: 11. The CDR3 is made up of 15 amino acids. This specimen consisted of PBMCs from the stem cell graft donor, obtained from the stem cell graft. The source is a human donor who donated a stem cell graft to a child with SCID. V is TRBV12-3 or TRBV12-4 and J is TRBJ2-5; 8 bases match TRBD1. CDR3 nucleotide sequence: TGTGCCAGCAGCCCCAGGGGGCGCGGTGTTGAGACCCAGTACTTC. Amino acids: CASSPRGRGVETQYF.